Detailed here is one TCR beta chain. Its antigen is unknown. The data are from a study of T-cell reconstitution after alpha-beta-depleted transplantation in children. General observations from the study: There were reportedly several hundred expanded graft clones from which alpha-beta T cells came about two months after transplant. The authors attributed T-cell counts and diversity one year after transplant mostly to newly produced T cells.

With 10 bases clipped from V and 5 bases from J, the junction kept 9 bases outside the gene matches. This CDR3 comprises 13 residues. Preparation of the TCRbeta library was carried out with unique molecular identifiers. TCRdb called the PCR reads again in MiXCR, with one record for every CDR3 protein. The sample consists of almost 250,000 distinct CDR3 sequences, about 25% of them appearing once. Sequenced material: PBMCs, taken before TCRalphabeta/CD19-depleted stem cell transplant. This rearrangement joins TRBV12-3 or TRBV12-4 to TRBJ1-2, with 8 bases matching TRBD1. The TCR originated in a girl between 2 and 10 years old with Fanconi anemia, due to receive a stem cell transplant. CDR3 in amino acids: CAIQGQGKYGYTF. In nucleotides, the CDR3 is TGTGCCATACAAGGACAGGGAAAGTATGGCTACACCTTC.